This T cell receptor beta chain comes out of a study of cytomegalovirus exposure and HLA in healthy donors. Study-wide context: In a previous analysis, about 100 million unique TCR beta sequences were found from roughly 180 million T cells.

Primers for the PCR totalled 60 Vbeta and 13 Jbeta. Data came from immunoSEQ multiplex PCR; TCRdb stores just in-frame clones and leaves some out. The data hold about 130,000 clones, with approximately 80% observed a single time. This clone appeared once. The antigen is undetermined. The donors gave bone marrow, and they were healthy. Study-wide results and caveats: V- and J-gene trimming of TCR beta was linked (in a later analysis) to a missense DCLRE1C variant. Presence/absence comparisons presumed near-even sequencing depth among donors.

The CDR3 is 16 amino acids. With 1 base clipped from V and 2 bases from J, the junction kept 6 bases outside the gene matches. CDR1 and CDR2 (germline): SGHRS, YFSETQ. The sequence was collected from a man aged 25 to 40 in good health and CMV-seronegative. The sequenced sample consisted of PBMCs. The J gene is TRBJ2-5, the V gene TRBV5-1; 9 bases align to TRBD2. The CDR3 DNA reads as TGCGCCAGCAGCTTGTTCTGGCGGGGGGGGCAAGAGACCCAGTACTTC. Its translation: CASSLFWRGGQETQYF.